The 19 T cell receptor beta chains reported below all come from one sample, sequenced in a study of PD-1 blockade in classical Hodgkin lymphoma. This sample's time point: cycle 4 day 1 (C4D1), after around six weeks of nivolumab. All patients experienced relapse after autologous stem cell transplantation, and brentuximab vedotin exposure was variable. Profiling relied on immunoSEQ multiplex PCR, and the TCRdb table lists in-frame clones only, not all of them. The table lists 50,000 or so clones, nearly 90% of them singletons. Sample: peripheral blood mononuclear cells (PBMCs), taken before the fourth cycle of nivolumab. All receptors derive from a human donor with classical Hodgkin lymphoma.

The J gene is TRBJ2-7, the V gene TRBV11-2; TRBD2 matches 8 bases. V was clipped by 3 bases and J by 0 bases; unmatched bases: 1. The CDR3 runs to 14 residues. In germline, CDR1 is SGHAT, CDR2 FQNNGV. CDR3 sequence (DNA): TGTGCCAGCAGCTTTGCGGGAGGCTCCTACGAGCAGTACTTC. As protein: CASSFAGGSYEQYF.

CDR3 nucleotides: TGTGCCAGCAGCTTAGATCACCGGGGGCAGGATGAAGCTTTCTTT. Translated: CASSLDHRGQDEAFF. This chain links TRBV11-2 with TRBJ1-1; TRBD1 might be the D (6 bases). The CDR3 sequence is 15 residues long. V lost 0 bases, J lost 7 bases, and 15 bases lay in between. The germline V gene encodes CDR1 SGHAT and CDR2 FQNNGV.

The chain has TRBV6-5 and TRBJ2-7, with TRBD1 identical over 10 bases. J was trimmed by 3 bases and V by 2 bases; bases with no gene match: 1. The CDR3 sequence is 14 residues long. Germline CDR1 and CDR2: MNHEY and SVGAGI. CDR3 region: CASSYRTGGYEQYF. The DNA of the CDR3 is TGTGCCAGCAGTTACCGGACAGGGGGCTACGAGCAGTACTTC.

This clone was counted once. The chain employs TRBV11-2 and TRBJ2-1; 8 bases line up with TRBD1. After removal of 6 bases from V and 9 bases from J, the junction contained 10 bases not matched to a gene. The CDR3 runs to 14 residues. Germline V gene lookup returns CDR1 SGHAT and CDR2 FQNNGV. In DNA, the CDR3 is TGTGCCAGCAGTTTTACCATACAGGGGGGTGAGCAGTTCTTC. This codes for CASSFTIQGGEQFF.

This chain links TRBV30 with TRBJ1-1; D is unclear. The CDR3 totals 10 residues. V gave up 4 bases and J gave up 6 bases, with 6 bases separating them. The germline V gene has CDR1 GTSNPN and CDR2 SVGIG (reference sequence). CDR3 nucleotide sequence: TGTGCCTGGAAGGGTGCTGAAGCTTTCTTT. Protein: CAWKGAEAFF.

The rearrangement joins TRBV19 to TRBJ2-7; D tentatively reads TRBD1 or TRBD2 (5 bases each). Germline CDR1 is LNHDA and CDR2 is SQIVND (reference sequence). V was shortened by 8 bases and J by 1 base, with 18 bases between the two germline ends. This CDR3 is built from 15 residues. The CDR3 nucleotides are TGTGCCAGTTCCCCCGGGACGAGGGTATCCTACGAGCAGTACTTC. Amino acids: CASSPGTRVSYEQYF. Supplemented by reference TRBV19 and TRBJ2-7, the full variable domain reads DGGITQSPKYLFRKEGQNVTLSCEQNLNHDAMYWYRQDPGQGLRLIYYSQIVNDFQKGDIAEGYSVSREKKESFPLTVTSAQKNPTAFYLCASSPGTRVSYEQYFGPGTRLTVT.

V is TRBV5-4 and J is TRBJ2-1; 7 bases fit TRBD2. CDR1 and CDR2 (germline): SGHNT, YYREEE (reference sequence). The V and J ends lost 0 bases and 3 bases, in that order; junction bases with no gene match: 9. This CDR3 is 17 amino acids long. The CDR3 loop reads CASSLGGSGFGYNEQFF. DNA for the CDR3: TGTGCCAGCAGCTTGGGGGGTAGCGGGTTTGGCTACAATGAGCAGTTCTTC.

The CDR3 spells CASSQAVNTEAFF. Written as DNA, the CDR3 is TGCGCCAGCAGCCAAGCAGTGAACACTGAAGCTTTCTTT. This rearrangement joins TRBV4-1 to TRBJ1-1; unclear D gene. The germline CDR1 and CDR2 sequences are MGHRA and YSYEKL. The V and J ends lost 1 base and 0 bases respectively, with 3 bases between them. The CDR3 covers 13 residues.

The chain couples TRBV14 to TRBJ2-7, with 7 bases matching TRBD1. Trimming cost V 3 bases and J 4 bases; bases outside gene matches: 3. The germline gives CDR1 SGHDN, CDR2 FVKESK. This CDR3 comprises 13 residues. DNA of the CDR3: TGTGCCAGCAGCCATGAACAGGGGTACGAGCAGTACTTC. It encodes CASSHEQGYEQYF.

V and J are TRBV5-4 and TRBJ2-5; a weak D match, TRBD2 (5 bases). Trimming removed 0 bases at V and 11 bases at J, with 14 bases between. Germline assignment: CDR1 SGHNT and CDR2 YYREEE (reference sequence). CDR3 length: 13 residues. CDR3 sequence reads: CASSLGGSMEQYF. CDR3 bases: TGTGCCAGCAGCTTGGGAGGGAGCATGGAGCAGTACTTC.

This chain uses TRBV13 with TRBJ2-7; 7 bases fit TRBD2. There are 15 residues in the CDR3. The J segment lost 2 bases and the V segment lost 5 bases, leaving 9 bases of the junction unmatched. CDR1 PRHDT and CDR2 FYEKMQ come from the germline V gene (reference sequence). In nucleotides, the CDR3 is TGTGCCAGCAGCCTGTCCCCCCGGGGGGCCTACGAGCAGTACTTC. It yields the protein CASSLSPRGAYEQYF.

This clone was seen only once. V is TRBV6-5 and J is TRBJ2-7; no definite D call. Germline V lookup: CDR1 MNHEY, CDR2 SVGAGI. The CDR3 is 13 amino acids. Trimming stripped 0 bases from V and 2 bases from J, with 5 bases between. Here the CDR3 reads CASSYSPAYEQYF. In nucleotides, the CDR3 is TGTGCCAGCAGTTACTCGCCCGCCTACGAGCAGTACTTC.

The chain couples TRBV7-8 to TRBJ2-7; TRBD2 matches 13 bases. The germline V gene has CDR1 SGHVS and CDR2 FQNEAQ. The length of the CDR3 is 14 residues. V was pared by 5 bases and J by 4 bases, with 2 bases of the junction left unmatched. The CDR3 loop is CASSELAGGYEQYF. The DNA for the CDR3 is TGTGCCAGCAGCGAACTAGCGGGGGGGTACGAGCAGTACTTC.

The rearrangement uses TRBV27 and TRBJ2-7, with a tentative D call TRBD1 (5 bases). The germline V gene encodes CDR1 MNHEY and CDR2 SMNVEV (reference sequence). CDR3 length: 14 amino acids. The V end lost 3 bases, the J end lost 4 bases, and 13 bases lay between the germline ends. The CDR3 DNA reads TGTGCCAGCAGTTTTGGGGCCCCCGTATACGAGCAGTACTTC. Amino acids: CASSFGAPVYEQYF.

This clone is labeled medium-sized (0.01 to 0.1%). The chain is built from TRBV28 and TRBJ1-1; 8 nucleotides agree with TRBD1. The germline V gene has CDR1 MDHEN and CDR2 SYDVKM. V shed 6 bases, J shed 4 bases, and the junction held 7 bases outside the gene matches. This CDR3 comprises 14 residues. CDR3 loop: CASSVTGGFTEAFF. The CDR3 DNA reads TGTGCCAGCAGCGTTACAGGGGGTTTCACTGAAGCTTTCTTT.

This chain links TRBV10-1 with TRBJ2-7; D is ambiguous. Looked up from germline, CDR1 is WNHNN and CDR2 is SYGVQD (reference sequence). CDR3 length equals 13 residues. V lost 2 bases to trimming and J lost 0 bases, with 5 bases between them. This CDR3 reads CASSEHSSYEQYF. The CDR3 bases are TGCGCCAGCAGTGAGCACAGCTCCTACGAGCAGTACTTC.

The V call is TRBV9, the J call TRBJ2-2, with D possibly TRBD2 on 5 matching bases. The CDR3 covers 12 residues. Germline CDR1 is SGDLS and CDR2 is YYNGEE. V was shortened by 4 bases and J by 9 bases, with 10 bases between the two germline ends. Here the CDR3 reads CASSPTGRELFF. CDR3 sequence (DNA): TGTGCCAGCAGCCCGACGGGGAGGGAGCTGTTTTTT. The complete variable domain, with remaining parts taken from reference TRBV9 and TRBJ2-2, reads DSGVTQTPKHLITATGQRVTLRCSPRSGDLSVYWYQQSLDQGLQFLIQYYNGEERAKGNILERFSAQQFPDLHSELNLSSLELGDSALYFCASSPTGRELFFGEGSRLTVL.

The chain joins TRBV19 to TRBJ1-1; D ambiguous. CDR3 length equals 15 residues. CDR1 and CDR2 (germline): LNHDA, SQIVND (reference sequence). V dropped 3 bases and J dropped 0 bases, with 11 bases sitting between them. This CDR3 is CASSIDGIMNTEAFF. The CDR3 nucleotides read TGTGCCAGTAGTATCGACGGAATAATGAACACTGAAGCTTTCTTT.

V usage is TRBV29-1 and J usage is TRBJ1-1; TRBD1 is a possible D gene (6 bases). The CDR3 spans 12 residues. Germline CDR1 and CDR2: SQVTM and ANQGSEA. V was cut by 4 bases and J by 5 bases, with 11 bases left in between. The CDR3 DNA reads TGCAGCGTTGTAGGGGGTATTACTGAAGCTTTCTTT. Translating gives CSVVGGITEAFF.